The 8 T cell receptor beta chains below were found in one sample sequenced in a study of low-dose radiotherapy and immunotherapy resistance in tumors. cDNA synthesis used a TRAV/TRBV-specific primer set for both chains. TCRs were put through approximately 20 PCR cycles of amplification with Phusion. A constant-region primer and the V-primer adapter served as the primer pair. From the reads, TCRdb called clonotypes with MiXCR, one entry per CDR3 protein. The table has tens of thousands of distinct CDR3 sequences, about 18% seen once. Stated time point: before trial treatment. This specimen consisted of PBMCs, obtained before treatment. The source of these receptors is a male donor with prostate cancer.

This clonotype was observed many times. The rearrangement links TRBV7-8 to TRBJ2-5, with 12 bases matching TRBD2. The J segment lost 7 bases and the V segment lost 1 base, leaving 13 bases of the junction unmatched. Germline assignment: CDR1 SGHVS and CDR2 FQNEAQ. The CDR3 covers 18 residues. The CDR3 here is CASSLVGLAGGGRGTQYF. CDR3 in DNA: TGTGCCAGCAGCTTAGTCGGTCTAGCGGGGGGGGGTCGTGGGACCCAGTACTTC.

In its sample, this clonotype was seen a few times. The chain joins TRBV7-2 to TRBJ2-3, with D possibly being TRBD2 (5 bases). The V gene lost 5 bases and the J gene lost 0 bases, with 12 bases spanning the gap. The CDR3 is 15 amino acids. CDR1 and CDR2 from the germline V gene are SGHTA and FQGNSA. CDR3 loop: CASSAGLASTDTQYF. In nucleotides, the CDR3 is TGTGCCAGCAGCGCTGGACTCGCGAGCACAGATACGCAGTATTTT.

The table lists this clonotype with many counts. The rearrangement links TRBV20-1 to TRBJ2-5, with D tentatively TRBD2 (6 bases). The ends were cut back, 0 bases at V and 4 bases at J, with 12 bases in the middle. The CDR3 loop spans 14 amino acids. Germline assignment: CDR1 DFQATT and CDR2 SNEGSKA (reference sequence). The CDR3: CSARDLTSPETQYF. The CDR3 DNA follows: TGCAGTGCTAGAGATCTGACTAGTCCAGAGACCCAGTACTTC.

This clonotype has ten or more counts. The genes are TRBV7-9 and TRBJ2-7; the D gene is possibly TRBD2 (6 bases). Germline CDR1 SEHNR, CDR2 FQNEAQ (reference sequence). The CDR3 extends over 16 amino acids. Trimming removed 0 bases at V and 4 bases at J, with 16 bases between. In nucleotides, the CDR3 is TGTGCCAGCAGCTTAGCGGACGGGGGAAAGGGTTACGAGCAGTACTTC. This translates into CASSLADGGKGYEQYF.

The sample holds many counts of this clonotype. The CDR3 DNA follows: TGTGCCAGCAGTTTAGGGGGTAGCCCCCTCAATCAGCCCCAGCATTTT. It yields the protein CASSLGGSPLNQPQHF. This rearrangement joins TRBV12-3 or TRBV12-4 to TRBJ1-5; D is ambiguous. V lost 1 base and J 3 bases, leaving 13 bases between the germline ends. The CDR3 runs 16 residues.

This clonotype appeared many times. The chain joins TRBV6-1 to TRBJ2-2, with 7 bases identical to TRBD1. The CDR3 length is 12 residues. The junction had 2 bases not matched to a gene; V was cut back by 5 bases and J by 8 bases. The germline gives CDR1 MNHNS, CDR2 SASEGT. CDR3 sequence: CASSPTGGELFF. CDR3 coding DNA: TGTGCCAGCAGTCCGACAGGGGGGGAGCTGTTTTTT.

Turning to this clonotype: Since a much larger clone is just one base distant, this may be a read error. The chain recombines TRBV7-6 with TRBJ1-6; D ambiguous. The germline V gene has CDR1 SGHVS and CDR2 FNYEAQ. CDR3 length: 13 residues. CDR3 residues: CACSPTGNSPLHF. DNA for the CDR3: TGTGCCTGCAGCCCGACCGGGAATTCACCCCTCCACTTT.

This clonotype has at least ten counts. The rearrangement uses TRBV29-1 and TRBJ2-3; D is perhaps TRBD2 (5 bases). The CDR3 is made up of 12 amino acids. CDR1 and CDR2 (germline): SQVTM, ANQGSEA. V was shortened by 6 bases and J by 3 bases, with 10 bases between the two germline ends. The CDR3 DNA is TGCAGCGTGAGACGGGGTACAGATACGCAGTATTTT. It codes for CSVRRGTDTQYF.